A single sample gave rise to the 14 T cell receptor beta chains below, sequenced in a study of OX40 agonist ivuxolimab in advanced cancers. The protocol used for the library was the immunoSEQ multiplex PCR assay. TCRdb's version of the immuneACCESS table is confined to in-frame rearrangements and falls short of the full clone set. An unresolved V gene accounts for under half of the shortfall where checked; the remainder is of unknown origin. The sample table holds about 77,000 clones, of which 65% to 90% were seen once. The ten largest clones represent around 0.7% of the sample. The sequences come from CD4+ or CD8+ T cells sorted from blood, collected in a trial of the OX40 agonist ivuxolimab. These receptors were collected from an adult with an advanced solid tumor such as melanoma, head and neck, liver or kidney cancer.

This clone showed up just once. The chain carries TRBV21-1 and TRBJ2-7; TRBD1, the table's D call, lacks a check against the DNA. TRBV21-1 is given as a pseudogene. This CDR3 is 13 amino acids long. DNA for the CDR3: TGTGCCAGCAGCAAAGGGGCCGGTTACGAGCAGTACTTC. Amino acids: CASSKGAGYEQYF.

CDR3 residues: CASSYGTGRTDTQYF. In DNA form, the CDR3 reads TGTGCCAGCAGTTACGGGACAGGGCGAACAGATACGCAGTATTTT. The chain employs TRBV6-6 and TRBJ2-3; 9 nucleotides line up with TRBD1. Germline CDR1 reads MNHNY; CDR2 reads SVGAGI (reference sequence). V lost 2 bases, J lost 3 bases, and 3 bases stayed unmatched. CDR3 length equals 15 residues.

This clone was picked up a small number of times. The V gene is TRBV30, the J gene TRBJ2-7; D might be TRBD2 (6 bases). Germline values: CDR1 GTSNPN, CDR2 SVGIG (reference sequence). This CDR3 spans 15 amino acids. V shed 4 bases and J shed 1 base, with 17 bases lying between them. CDR3 coding DNA: TGTGCCTGGACCGGAGGGCCTTTAGGGTCCTACGAGCAGTACTTC. Its protein is CAWTGGPLGSYEQYF.

The chain recombines TRBV12-5 with TRBJ1-3, with D unresolved. CDR3 size: 14 residues. Between the trimmed V and J ends, which lost 6 bases and 1 base, there was a span of 10 bases. The germline V gene has CDR1 LGHNT and CDR2 FRNRAP. CDR3 coding DNA: TGTGCTAGTGGCCAGAGCCTGTCTGGAAACACCATATATTTT. It yields the protein CASGQSLSGNTIYF.

The rearrangement links TRBV18 to TRBJ2-5, with D perhaps matching TRBD1 (6 bases). CDR1 KGHSH and CDR2 LQKENI come from the germline V gene. V dropped 6 bases and J dropped 5 bases, with 19 bases sitting between them. The CDR3 runs 15 residues. CDR3 sequence (DNA): TGTGCCAGCTCGCTCACTTACAGGGAGACGGAGACCCAGTACTTC. This translates into CASSLTYRETETQYF.

V is TRBV19 and J is TRBJ1-4; 7 nucleotides agree with TRBD1. This CDR3 spans 16 amino acids. The germline V gene encodes CDR1 LNHDA and CDR2 SQIVND (reference sequence). V trimming: 5 bases; J trimming: 5 bases; junction bases outside the gene matches: 11. As DNA, the CDR3 is TGTGCCAGTAGTTCTCGAGCCGGGACAGCGAATGAAAAACTGTTTTTT. Protein sequence: CASSSRAGTANEKLFF.

This chain connects TRBV10-3 to TRBJ1-5; D is perhaps TRBD1 (5 bases). Per the germline V gene, CDR1 is ENHRY and CDR2 is SYGVKD. V was cut by 3 bases and J by 4 bases, with 13 bases left in between. The CDR3 length is 15 residues. CDR3 region: CAISDRAGGNQPQHF. CDR3 nucleotide sequence: TGTGCCATCAGTGACAGGGCAGGCGGGAATCAGCCCCAGCATTTT.

In this sample, this clone turned up once. The chain employs TRBV7-9 and TRBJ1-1; the D is unclear. Germline values: CDR1 SEHNR, CDR2 FQNEAQ (reference sequence). The CDR3 sequence is 13 residues long. V lost 3 bases and J 1 base, leaving 6 bases between the germline ends. Here the CDR3 DNA reads TGTGCCAGCAGCTTTTCAGGGAACACTGAAGCTTTCTTT. As protein: CASSFSGNTEAFF.

V is TRBV4-1 and J is TRBJ1-2; D may be TRBD1 (6 bases). The V and J ends lost 4 bases and 7 bases respectively, with 22 bases between them. The CDR3 loop spans 16 amino acids. CDR1 MGHRA and CDR2 YSYEKL come from the germline V gene. In DNA, the CDR3 is TGCGCCAGCAGCCGTCCCTCGAGTTCAGGGGAGCTTGGCTACACCTTC. This encodes CASSRPSSSGELGYTF.

V gene TRBV19 combines with J gene TRBJ2-1, with D possibly matching TRBD2 (6 bases). The germline V gene encodes CDR1 LNHDA and CDR2 SQIVND (reference sequence). V was pared by 6 bases and J by 6 bases, with 21 bases between. This CDR3 has 16 amino acids. CDR3 sequence: CASSKRGTPPGNEQFF. As DNA, the CDR3 is TGTGCCAGTAGCAAACGGGGGACTCCACCAGGCAATGAGCAGTTCTTC.

To note about this clone: The same CDR3 also results from other DNA sequences found in this sample. This chain joins TRBV18 and TRBJ2-7; tentatively, D is TRBD1 (6 bases). The CDR3 sequence is 15 residues long. CDR1 and CDR2 (germline): KGHSH, LQKENI. The germline V and J ends were trimmed by 0 bases and 2 bases, with 11 bases remaining between them. This CDR3 is CASSPPAGAAYEQYF. In DNA, the CDR3 is TGTGCCAGCTCACCACCGGCAGGGGCGGCCTACGAGCAGTACTTC. Using reference TRBV18 and TRBJ2-7 for the parts outside the CDR3, the full variable domain is NAGVMQNPRHLVRRRGQEARLRCSPMKGHSHVYWYRQLPEEGLKFMVYLQKENIIDESGMPKERFSAEFPKEGPSILRIQQVVRGDSAAYFCASSPPAGAAYEQYFGPGTRLTVT.

This sequence joins TRBV11-1 and TRBJ2-1; TRBD2 matches at 7 bases. Looked up from germline, CDR1 is SGHAT and CDR2 is FQDESV (reference sequence). CDR3 length: 17 amino acids. V lost 4 bases and J lost 4; bases outside the gene matches: 13. CDR3 loop: CASSSRVGGWEYNEQFF. As DNA, the CDR3 is TGTGCCAGCAGCTCCCGAGTGGGGGGGTGGGAATACAATGAGCAGTTCTTC.

This rearrangement joins TRBV6-5 to TRBJ1-1, with a possible D match to TRBD1 (5 bases). Germline CDR1 MNHEY, CDR2 SVGAGI. Trimming removed 8 bases at V and 0 bases at J, with 16 bases between. CDR3 size: 15 residues. Here the CDR3 reads CASHHRGPMNTEAFF. CDR3 bases: TGTGCCAGCCACCACCGGGGACCCATGAACACTGAAGCTTTCTTT.

The V and J genes are TRBV5-4 and TRBJ2-1; D not resolved. Trimming removed 2 bases from V and 0 bases from J, with 12 bases in between. Germline V gene data show CDR1 as SGHNT and CDR2 as YYREEE (reference sequence). This CDR3 is 16 amino acids long. This chain's CDR3 is CASSLSRLSSYNEQFF. CDR3 nucleotide sequence: TGTGCCAGCAGCTTAAGTAGGTTAAGCTCCTACAATGAGCAGTTCTTC.